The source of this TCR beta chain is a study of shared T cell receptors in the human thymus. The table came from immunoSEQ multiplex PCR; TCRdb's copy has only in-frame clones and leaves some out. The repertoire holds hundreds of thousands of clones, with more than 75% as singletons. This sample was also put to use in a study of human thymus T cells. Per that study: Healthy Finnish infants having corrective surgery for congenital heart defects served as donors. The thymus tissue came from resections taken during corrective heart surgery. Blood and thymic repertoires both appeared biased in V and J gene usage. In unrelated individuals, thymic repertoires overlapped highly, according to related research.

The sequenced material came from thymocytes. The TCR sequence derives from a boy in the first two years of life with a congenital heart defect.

CDR3 sequence: CAWRTSGREHDEQFF. In nucleotides, the CDR3 is TGTGCCTGGAGGACTAGCGGGAGAGAGCACGATGAGCAGTTCTTC. The chain links TRBV30 to TRBJ2-1; 12 positions match TRBD2. The CDR3 is 15 amino acids. Germline CDR1 reads GTSNPN; CDR2 reads SVGIG (reference sequence). Trimming removed 3 bases from V and 8 bases from J; junction bases left unmatched: 8. Complete variable domain (other parts from reference TRBV30 and TRBJ2-1): SQTIHQWPATLVQPVGSPLSLECTVEGTSNPNLYWYRQAAGRGLQLLFYSVGIGQISSEVPQNLSASRPQDRQFILSSKKLLLSDSGFYLCAWRTSGREHDEQFFGPGTRLTVL.